The next 19 T cell receptor beta chains were all read from a single sample in a study of shared clonotypes between healthy human individuals. Sequencing used immunoSEQ multiplex PCR; TCRdb keeps in-frame clones, though not all of them. The profile shows 1.6 million or so clones, roughly 97% of them singletons. The sample comprised naive CD4+ T cells sorted from blood. Subset denoted: CD45RA+ positively selected. Receptors originate from a man younger than 40 in good health.

J is TRBJ2-7 and V is TRBV10-1; no reliable D call. Trimming took 4 bases from V and 4 from J, leaving 11 bases between them. Germline V CDR1 and CDR2: WNHNN, SYGVQD (reference sequence). The CDR3 loop spans 13 amino acids. The CDR3 nucleotides are TGCGCCAGCAGTGCACAGCTAGAGTACGAGCAGTACTTC. It encodes CASSAQLEYEQYF.

The rearrangement joins TRBV28 to TRBJ2-1; 9 bases are shared with TRBD1. The J segment lost 7 bases and the V segment lost 2 bases, leaving 6 bases of the junction unmatched. Germline loops: CDR1 MDHEN, CDR2 SYDVKM. The CDR3 totals 15 residues. CDR3 amino acids: CASSLGDRVGNEQFF. For the CDR3, the DNA is TGTGCCAGCAGTTTAGGGGACAGGGTAGGTAATGAGCAGTTCTTC.

The chain carries TRBV2 and TRBJ2-7; 7 nucleotides match TRBD2. After removal of 6 bases from V and 12 bases from J, the junction contained 11 bases not matched to a gene. Germline values: CDR1 SNHLY, CDR2 FYNNEI. The CDR3 covers 12 residues. This CDR3 is CASRGEGTRRYF. In DNA, the CDR3 is TGTGCCAGCAGGGGGGAGGGTACTCGTCGGTACTTC.

The gene calls are TRBV7-9 and TRBJ1-4, with unresolved D. The CDR3 spans 14 residues. From germline, CDR1 is SEHNR and CDR2 FQNEAQ (reference sequence). The V gene lost 5 bases and the J gene lost 7 bases, with 14 bases spanning the gap. Written as DNA, the CDR3 is TGTGCCAGCAGCCCCGGCAGTCCGGGTGAAAAACTGTTTTTT. Its translation is CASSPGSPGEKLFF.

This rearrangement joins TRBV9 to TRBJ1-1, with unresolved D. Germline CDR1 is SGDLS and CDR2 is YYNGEE. This CDR3 spans 14 amino acids. V was trimmed by 0 bases and J by 3 bases, leaving 9 bases between them. The CDR3 nucleotides read TGTGCCAGCAGCGTAGCCGGGTCGGACACTGAAGCTTTCTTT. Residues: CASSVAGSDTEAFF.

As regards this clone: At one end the junction does not follow the germline gene, possibly because of a read error. J is TRBJ2-5 and V is TRBV7-7, with unresolved D. The CDR3 runs to 13 residues. Germline CDR1 and CDR2: SSHAT and FNYEAQ (reference sequence). Here the CDR3 reads CASSPEARETQYF. The CDR3 DNA is TGTGCTAGCAGCCCTGAGGCCCGGGAGACCCAGTACTTC.

The chain joins TRBV5-1 to TRBJ2-2, with D maybe TRBD1 (6 bases). The germline gives CDR1 SGHRS, CDR2 YFSETQ. This CDR3 spans 15 amino acids. The V gene lost 3 bases and the J gene lost 9 bases, with 18 bases spanning the gap. CDR3 coding DNA: TGCGCCAGCAGCTCAGGGGCCCAATGGGACCGGGAGCTGTTTTTT. Translated: CASSSGAQWDRELFF.

The V call is TRBV19, the J call TRBJ2-7; D tentatively fits TRBD1 or TRBD2 (6 bases each). This CDR3 is 14 amino acids long. Per germline, CDR1 LNHDA and CDR2 SQIVND (reference sequence). V dropped 7 bases and J dropped 2 bases, with 15 bases sitting between them. CDR3 sequence: CASTHSGGPYEQYF. The CDR3 region has the DNA TGTGCCAGTACTCACTCCGGGGGCCCCTACGAGCAGTACTTC.

This chain links TRBV5-1 with TRBJ2-1, with TRBD2 as a possible D gene (6 bases). The V gene's germline CDR1 is SGHRS and CDR2 YFSETQ. CDR3 length: 15 residues. V was cut by 0 bases and J by 3 bases, with 10 bases left in between. The CDR3 nucleotides are TGCGCCAGCAGCTTGGTGGACGGGAGCTACAATGAGCAGTTCTTC. Amino acids: CASSLVDGSYNEQFF.

This clone was detected a few times. The chain uses TRBV14 and TRBJ2-2; tentatively, D is TRBD2 (6 bases). The CDR3 extends over 15 amino acids. Germline V CDR1 and CDR2: SGHDN, FVKESK. Trimming pared 5 bases from V and 5 bases from J, leaving 15 bases between. As DNA, the CDR3 is TGTGCCAGCAGCAGTATTCTAGCGTCGACCGGGGAGCTGTTTTTT. Its protein is CASSSILASTGELFF.

The rearrangement joins TRBV6-5 to TRBJ2-7, with 8 bases matching TRBD2. The germline CDR1 and CDR2 sequences are MNHEY and SVGAGI. Unmatched junction bases numbered 9, after V lost 6 bases and J lost 2 bases. CDR3 size: 15 residues. The CDR3 DNA reads TGTGCCAGCAGACCGTACGCGGGAGGAGCCTACGAGCAGTACTTC. It yields the protein CASRPYAGGAYEQYF.

CDR3 residues: CASSVDRGTEAFF. Here the CDR3 DNA reads TGTGCCAGCAGCGTCGACAGGGGCACCGAAGCTTTCTTT. This chain connects TRBV14 to TRBJ1-1; 8 bases map to TRBD1. Germline values: CDR1 SGHDN, CDR2 FVKESK. This CDR3 contains 13 residues. The junction had 7 bases not matched to a gene; V was cut back by 5 bases and J by 8 bases.

This sequence joins TRBV5-8 and TRBJ1-5, with 7 bases fitting TRBD1. Germline V gives CDR1 SGHTS, CDR2 YDEGEE. The CDR3 loop spans 15 amino acids. The V and J ends lost 7 bases and 6 bases, in that order; junction bases with no gene match: 13. The CDR3 region has the DNA TGTGCCAGCCGAGGATCACAGGGGAACATTCAGCCCCAGCATTTT. This sequence encodes CASRGSQGNIQPQHF. The complete variable domain, with remaining parts taken from reference TRBV5-8 and TRBJ1-5, reads EAGVTQSPTHLIKTRGQQATLRCSPISGHTSVYWYQQALGLGLQFLLWYDEGEERNRGNFPPRFSGRQFPNYSSELNVNALELEDSALYLCASRGSQGNIQPQHFGDGTRLSIL.

This rearrangement joins TRBV11-2 to TRBJ2-5; 10 nucleotides align to TRBD2. The CDR3 runs to 16 residues. The V segment lost 3 bases and the J segment 2 bases; nucleotides outside the gene matches: 6. Germline V gene data show CDR1 as SGHAT and CDR2 as FQNNGV. This CDR3 is CASSLSSGSGQETQYF. Written as DNA, the CDR3 is TGTGCCAGCAGCTTGTCTAGCGGGAGTGGTCAAGAGACCCAGTACTTC.

The chain has TRBV6-1 and TRBJ2-1; D gene ambiguous. The V gene's germline CDR1 is MNHNS and CDR2 SASEGT. This CDR3 spans 15 amino acids. V lost 2 bases to trimming and J lost 4 bases, with 12 bases between them. The CDR3 sequence is CASSESLQIYNEQFF. As DNA, the CDR3 is TGTGCCAGCAGTGAAAGCCTGCAGATTTACAATGAGCAGTTCTTC.

CDR3 amino acids: CASRGGIYQPQHF. In nucleotides, the CDR3 is TGTGCCAGCAGAGGGGGTATATATCAGCCCCAGCATTTT. This rearrangement joins TRBV28 to TRBJ1-5, with a tentative D call TRBD1 (6 bases). Germline values: CDR1 MDHEN, CDR2 SYDVKM. V dropped 6 bases and J dropped 5 bases, with 11 bases sitting between them. The CDR3 length is 13 residues.

The V gene is TRBV6-1, the J gene TRBJ2-5, with D maybe TRBD2 (6 bases). The V gene lost 0 bases and the J gene lost 4 bases, with 12 bases spanning the gap. Per the germline V gene, CDR1 is MNHNS and CDR2 is SASEGT. The CDR3 has 15 amino acids. The DNA of the CDR3 is TGTGCCAGCAGTGAAGCTCGGCTAGCGAGAGAGACCCAGTACTTC. Translated, it gives CASSEARLARETQYF.

This chain connects TRBV2 to TRBJ2-2, with 15 bases lining up with TRBD2. The V segment lost 6 bases and the J segment 7 bases; nucleotides outside the gene matches: 6. This CDR3 region has 16 residues. CDR1 and CDR2 from the germline V gene are SNHLY and FYNNEI. This CDR3 is CASRVGLAGGVGELFF. CDR3 bases: TGTGCCAGCAGGGTCGGACTAGCGGGAGGGGTCGGGGAGCTGTTTTTT.

This clone was found once. V usage is TRBV27 and J usage is TRBJ1-4; 11 positions match TRBD1. CDR1 is MNHEY, CDR2 SMNVEV, per germline (reference sequence). This CDR3 has 15 amino acids. Germline trimming cut 5 bases from V and 6 bases from J; bases unmatched to any gene: 5. CDR3 sequence (DNA): TGTGCCAGCAGTGCGGACAGGGGGCAGTATGAAAAACTGTTTTTT. This encodes CASSADRGQYEKLFF.